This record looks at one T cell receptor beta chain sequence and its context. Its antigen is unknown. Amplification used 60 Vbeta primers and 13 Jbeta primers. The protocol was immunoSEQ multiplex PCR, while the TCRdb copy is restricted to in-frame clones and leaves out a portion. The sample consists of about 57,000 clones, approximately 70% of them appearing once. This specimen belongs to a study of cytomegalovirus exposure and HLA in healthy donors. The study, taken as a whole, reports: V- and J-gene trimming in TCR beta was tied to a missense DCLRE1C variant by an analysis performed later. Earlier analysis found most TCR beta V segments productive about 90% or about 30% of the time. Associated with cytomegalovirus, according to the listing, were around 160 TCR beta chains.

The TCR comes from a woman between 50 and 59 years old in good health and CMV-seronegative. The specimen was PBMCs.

The CDR3 loop reads CASSLGSGQPQHF. The CDR3 nucleotides are TGTGCCAGCAGCTTAGGGAGCGGCCAGCCCCAGCATTTT. J is TRBJ1-5 and V is TRBV7-9; no clear D gene. Trimming took off 1 base at V and 7 bases at J, with 8 bases between the two ends. Germline V lookup: CDR1 SEHNR, CDR2 FQNEAQ (reference sequence). CDR3 length equals 13 residues.